This T cell receptor (beta chain) comes out of a study of T cell responses to AZD1222 COVID-19 vaccine. Study-level background: Second-dose recipients at about 4 or about 12 weeks were treated as one pooled group. Study-level points and caveats: Sampling that yielded the repertoires occurred only after the peak T cell response. Reportedly, close to half of spike-specific TCRs are directed against unmutated variant regions. Donors, mostly white British, included more females; clonal diversity was possibly underestimated.

Sequencing was performed with immunoSEQ multiplex PCR; in TCRdb, only in-frame clones are kept and a portion is missing. The sample has about 190,000 clones; roughly 93% are singletons. The V end lost 6 bases, the J end lost 5 bases, and 18 bases lay between the germline ends. The CDR3 sequence is 15 residues long. Germline lookup yields CDR1 MGHDK and CDR2 SYGVNS. Comments on this clone: What it binds is unknown.

The chain carries TRBV25-1 and TRBJ2-3; perhaps TRBD2 as D (6 bases). The sequences come from peripheral blood, collected on day 0 of AZD1222 vaccination. The origin of this receptor is an adult in good health. CDR3 in amino acids: CASRPGLPLLDTQYF. In nucleotides, the CDR3 is TGTGCCAGCAGACCGGGACTCCCCCTTTTAGATACGCAGTATTTT.